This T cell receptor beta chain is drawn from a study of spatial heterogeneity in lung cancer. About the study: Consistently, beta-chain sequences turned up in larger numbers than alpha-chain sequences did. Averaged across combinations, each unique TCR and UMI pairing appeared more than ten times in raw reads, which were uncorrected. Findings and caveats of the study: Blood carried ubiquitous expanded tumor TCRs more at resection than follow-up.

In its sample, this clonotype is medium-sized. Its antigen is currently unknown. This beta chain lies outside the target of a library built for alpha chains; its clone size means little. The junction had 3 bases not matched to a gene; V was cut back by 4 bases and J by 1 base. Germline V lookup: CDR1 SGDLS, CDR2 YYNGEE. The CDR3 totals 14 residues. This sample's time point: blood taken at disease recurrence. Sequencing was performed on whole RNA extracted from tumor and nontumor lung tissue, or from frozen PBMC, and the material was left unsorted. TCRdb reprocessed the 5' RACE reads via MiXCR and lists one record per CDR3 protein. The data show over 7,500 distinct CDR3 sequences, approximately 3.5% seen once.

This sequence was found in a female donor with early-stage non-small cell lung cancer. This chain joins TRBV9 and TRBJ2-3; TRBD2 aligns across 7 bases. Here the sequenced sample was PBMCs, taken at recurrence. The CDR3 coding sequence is TGTGCCAGCAGCCGCCGGGGGGGCACAGATACGCAGTATTTT. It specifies CASSRRGGTDTQYF.